This T cell receptor (beta chain) derives from a study of T cells in localized non-small cell lung cancer. Overall study findings and caveats: Of the top 100 tumor clones, median 57 were in adjacent lung, 25 to 30 among its top 100.

V dropped 4 bases and J dropped 7 bases, with 11 bases sitting between them. The germline V gene has CDR1 SGHTA and CDR2 FQGTGA. The CDR3 is 13 amino acids. Regarding this clone: Its target is unknown.

The protocol was immunoSEQ multiplex PCR, while the TCRdb copy is restricted to in-frame clones and leaves out a portion. The sample lists approximately 22,000 clones, over 85% occurring once. This sequence was found in a male donor older than 55 with stage I squamous cell lung carcinoma. This material consisted of peripheral blood, taken before any cancer treatment. The gene calls are TRBV7-3 and TRBJ2-1, with no clear D. CDR3 coding DNA: TGTGCCAGCAGCTCACAAGACTGGAATGAGCAGTTCTTC. It yields the protein CASSSQDWNEQFF.